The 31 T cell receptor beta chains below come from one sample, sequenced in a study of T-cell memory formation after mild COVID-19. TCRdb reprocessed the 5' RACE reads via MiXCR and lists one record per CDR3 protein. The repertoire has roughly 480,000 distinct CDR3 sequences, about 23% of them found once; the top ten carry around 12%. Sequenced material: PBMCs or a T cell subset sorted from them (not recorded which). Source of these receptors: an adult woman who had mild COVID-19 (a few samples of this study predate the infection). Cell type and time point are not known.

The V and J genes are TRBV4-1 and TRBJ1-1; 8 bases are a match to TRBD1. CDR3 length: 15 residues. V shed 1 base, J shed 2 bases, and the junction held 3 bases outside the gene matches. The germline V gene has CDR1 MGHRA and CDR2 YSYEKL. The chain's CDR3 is CASSQAGTGNTEAFF. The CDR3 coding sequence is TGCGCCAGCAGCCAAGCCGGGACAGGTAACACTGAAGCTTTCTTT.

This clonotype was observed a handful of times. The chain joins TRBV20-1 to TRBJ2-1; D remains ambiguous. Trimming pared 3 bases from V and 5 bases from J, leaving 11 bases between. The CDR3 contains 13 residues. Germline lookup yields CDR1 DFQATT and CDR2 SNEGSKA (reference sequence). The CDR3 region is CSASGLRHNEQFF. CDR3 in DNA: TGCAGTGCTAGTGGTCTCCGCCACAATGAGCAGTTCTTC.

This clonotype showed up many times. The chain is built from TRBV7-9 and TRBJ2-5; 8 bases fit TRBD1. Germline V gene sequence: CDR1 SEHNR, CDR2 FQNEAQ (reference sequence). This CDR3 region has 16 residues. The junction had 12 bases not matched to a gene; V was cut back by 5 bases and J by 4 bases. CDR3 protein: CASSQRQGNPRETQYF. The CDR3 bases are TGTGCCAGCAGCCAGAGACAGGGGAATCCCCGAGAGACCCAGTACTTC.

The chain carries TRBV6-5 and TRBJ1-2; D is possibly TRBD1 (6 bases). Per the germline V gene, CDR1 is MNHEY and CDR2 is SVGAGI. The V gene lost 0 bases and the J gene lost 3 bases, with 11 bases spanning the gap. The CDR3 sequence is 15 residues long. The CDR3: CASSYSSGTHYGYTF. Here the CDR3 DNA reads TGTGCCAGCAGTTACTCGAGCGGGACACACTATGGCTACACCTTC.

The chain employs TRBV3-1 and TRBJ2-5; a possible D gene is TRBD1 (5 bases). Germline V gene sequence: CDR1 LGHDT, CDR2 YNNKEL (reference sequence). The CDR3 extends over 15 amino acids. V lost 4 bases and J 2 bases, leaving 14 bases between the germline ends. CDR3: CASSPAGWSQETQYF. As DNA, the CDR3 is TGTGCCAGCAGCCCTGCAGGGTGGTCACAAGAGACCCAGTACTTC.

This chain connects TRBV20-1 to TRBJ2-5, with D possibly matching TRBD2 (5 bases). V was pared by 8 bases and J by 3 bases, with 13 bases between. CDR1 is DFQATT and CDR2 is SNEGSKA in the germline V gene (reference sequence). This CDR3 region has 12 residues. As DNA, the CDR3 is TGCAGTTTACAGTGGGGAGAAGAGACCCAGTACTTC. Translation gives CSLQWGEETQYF.

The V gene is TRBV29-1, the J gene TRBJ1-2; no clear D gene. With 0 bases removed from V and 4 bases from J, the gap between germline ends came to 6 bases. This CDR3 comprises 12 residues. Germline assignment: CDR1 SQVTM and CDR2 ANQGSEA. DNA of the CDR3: TGCAGCGTTGAAGACGCAGCCTATGGCTACACCTTC. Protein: CSVEDAAYGYTF.

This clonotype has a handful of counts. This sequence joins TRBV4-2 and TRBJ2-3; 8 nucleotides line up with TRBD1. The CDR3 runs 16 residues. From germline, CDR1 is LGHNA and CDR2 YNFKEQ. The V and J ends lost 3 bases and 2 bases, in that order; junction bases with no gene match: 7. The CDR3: CASSHGQGTHTDTQYF. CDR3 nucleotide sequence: TGTGCCAGCAGCCATGGACAGGGCACCCACACAGATACGCAGTATTTT.

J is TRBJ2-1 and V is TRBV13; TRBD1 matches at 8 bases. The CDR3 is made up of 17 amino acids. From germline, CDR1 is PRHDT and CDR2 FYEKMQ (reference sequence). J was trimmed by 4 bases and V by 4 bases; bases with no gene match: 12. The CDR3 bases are TGTGCCAGCAGCTCCCCGGGGGCAGGGGGCTTATACAATGAGCAGTTCTTC. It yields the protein CASSSPGAGGLYNEQFF.

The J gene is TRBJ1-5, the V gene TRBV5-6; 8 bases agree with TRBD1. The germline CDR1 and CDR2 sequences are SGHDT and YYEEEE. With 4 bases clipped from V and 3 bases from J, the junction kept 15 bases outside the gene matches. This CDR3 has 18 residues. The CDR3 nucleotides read TGTGCCAGCAGCATAGGGTCGCGTCAGGGGGCGATCAATCAGCCCCAGCATTTT. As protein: CASSIGSRQGAINQPQHF.

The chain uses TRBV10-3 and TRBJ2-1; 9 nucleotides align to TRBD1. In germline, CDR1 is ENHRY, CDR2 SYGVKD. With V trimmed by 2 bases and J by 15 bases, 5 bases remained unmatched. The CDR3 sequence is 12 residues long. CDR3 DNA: TGTGCCATCAGTGAGGGGACAGGGTCATTGTTCTTC. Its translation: CAISEGTGSLFF.

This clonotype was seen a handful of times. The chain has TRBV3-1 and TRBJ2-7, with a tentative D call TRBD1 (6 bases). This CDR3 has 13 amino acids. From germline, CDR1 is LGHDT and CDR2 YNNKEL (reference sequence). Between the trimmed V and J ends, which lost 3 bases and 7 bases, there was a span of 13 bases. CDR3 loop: CASSQGTTREQYF. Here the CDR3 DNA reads TGTGCCAGCAGCCAGGGGACAACTCGGGAGCAGTACTTC.

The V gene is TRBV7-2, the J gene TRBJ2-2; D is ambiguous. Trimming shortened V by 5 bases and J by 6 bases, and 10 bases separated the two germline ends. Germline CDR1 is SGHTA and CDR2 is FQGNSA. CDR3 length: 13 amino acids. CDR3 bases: TGTGCCAGCAGCCCAAGGGTCCCCGGGGAGCTGTTTTTT. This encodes CASSPRVPGELFF.

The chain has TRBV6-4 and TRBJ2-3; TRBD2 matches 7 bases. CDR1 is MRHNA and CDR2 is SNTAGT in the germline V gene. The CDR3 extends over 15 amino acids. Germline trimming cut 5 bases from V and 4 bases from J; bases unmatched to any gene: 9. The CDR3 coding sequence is TGTGCCAGCAGTCGCTGGGGAGGGGCTGCAGATACGCAGTATTTT. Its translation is CASSRWGGAADTQYF.

The CDR3 bases are TGTGCCAGCAGCTCCGTTGAAGTCAAAAACATTCAGTACTTC. Translating gives CASSSVEVKNIQYF. The V gene is TRBV11-2, the J gene TRBJ2-4; D unclear. CDR3 length: 14 residues. Looked up from germline, CDR1 is SGHAT and CDR2 is FQNNGV. The germline V and J ends were trimmed by 4 bases and 3 bases, with 10 bases remaining between them.

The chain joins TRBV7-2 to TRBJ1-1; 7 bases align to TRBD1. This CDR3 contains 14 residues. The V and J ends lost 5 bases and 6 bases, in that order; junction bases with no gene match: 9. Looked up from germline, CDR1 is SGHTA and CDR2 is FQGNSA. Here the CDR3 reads CASSNQQGRAEAFF. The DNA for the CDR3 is TGTGCCAGCAGCAATCAACAGGGGAGGGCTGAAGCTTTCTTT. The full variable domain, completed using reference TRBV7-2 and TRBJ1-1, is GAGVSQSPSNKVTEKGKDVELRCDPISGHTALYWYRQSLGQGLEFLIYFQGNSAPDKSGLPSDRFSAERTGGSVSTLTIQRTQQEDSAVYLCASSNQQGRAEAFFGQGTRLTVV.

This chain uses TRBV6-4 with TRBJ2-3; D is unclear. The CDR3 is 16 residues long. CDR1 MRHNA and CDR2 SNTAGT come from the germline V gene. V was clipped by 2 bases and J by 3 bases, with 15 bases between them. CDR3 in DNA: TGTGCCAGCAGTGACGGCGTTAGGGTCGGAACAGATACGCAGTATTTT. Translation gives CASSDGVRVGTDTQYF.

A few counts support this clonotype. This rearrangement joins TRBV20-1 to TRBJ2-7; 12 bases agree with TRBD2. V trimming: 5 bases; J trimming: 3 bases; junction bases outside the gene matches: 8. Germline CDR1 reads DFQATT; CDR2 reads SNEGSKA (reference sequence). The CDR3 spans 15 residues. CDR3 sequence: CSAPRTSGDFYEQYF. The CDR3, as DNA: TGCAGTGCTCCCCGGACTAGCGGGGATTTCTACGAGCAGTACTTC.

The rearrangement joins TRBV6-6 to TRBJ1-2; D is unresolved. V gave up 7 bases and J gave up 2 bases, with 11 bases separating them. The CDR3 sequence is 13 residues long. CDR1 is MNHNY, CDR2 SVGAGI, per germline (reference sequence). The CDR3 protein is CASMKGVNYGYTF. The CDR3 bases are TGTGCCAGCATGAAGGGAGTGAACTATGGCTACACCTTC.

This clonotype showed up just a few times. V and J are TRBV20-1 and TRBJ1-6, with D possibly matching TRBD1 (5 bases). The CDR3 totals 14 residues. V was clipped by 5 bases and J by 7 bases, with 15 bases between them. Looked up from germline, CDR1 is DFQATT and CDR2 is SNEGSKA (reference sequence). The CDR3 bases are TGCAGTGCTGGGAACCGGGGGACGAATTCACCCCTCCACTTT. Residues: CSAGNRGTNSPLHF.

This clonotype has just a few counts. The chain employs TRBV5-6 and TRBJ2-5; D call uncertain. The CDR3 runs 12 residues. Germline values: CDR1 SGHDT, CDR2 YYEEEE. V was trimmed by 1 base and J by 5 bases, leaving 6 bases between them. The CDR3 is CASSLQRETQYF. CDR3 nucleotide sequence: TGTGCCAGCAGCTTGCAACGGGAGACCCAGTACTTC.

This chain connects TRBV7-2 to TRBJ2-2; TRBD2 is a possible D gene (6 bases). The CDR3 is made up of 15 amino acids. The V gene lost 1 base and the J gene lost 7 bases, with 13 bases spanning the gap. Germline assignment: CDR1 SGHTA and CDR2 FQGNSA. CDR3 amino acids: CASSLVIGGDGELFF. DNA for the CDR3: TGTGCCAGCAGCTTAGTTATCGGGGGTGACGGGGAGCTGTTTTTT.

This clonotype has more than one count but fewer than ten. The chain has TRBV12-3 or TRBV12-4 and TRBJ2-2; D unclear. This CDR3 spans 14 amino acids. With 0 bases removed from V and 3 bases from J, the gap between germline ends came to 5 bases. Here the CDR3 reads CASSLAVHTGELFF. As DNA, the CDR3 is TGTGCCAGCAGTTTAGCGGTTCACACCGGGGAGCTGTTTTTT.

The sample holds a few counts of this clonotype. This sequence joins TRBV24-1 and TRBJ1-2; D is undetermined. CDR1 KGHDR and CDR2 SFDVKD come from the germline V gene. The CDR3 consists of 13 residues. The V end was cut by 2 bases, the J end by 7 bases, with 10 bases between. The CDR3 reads CATSDSGLSGYTF. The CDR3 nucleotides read TGTGCCACCAGTGATTCGGGATTAAGTGGCTACACCTTC.

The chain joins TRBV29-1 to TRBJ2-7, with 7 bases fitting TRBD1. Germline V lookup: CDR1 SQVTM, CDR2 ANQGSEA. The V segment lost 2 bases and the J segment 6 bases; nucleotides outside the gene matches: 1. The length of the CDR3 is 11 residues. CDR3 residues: CSVETGVEQYF. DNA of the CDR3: TGCAGCGTTGAAACAGGGGTCGAGCAGTACTTC.

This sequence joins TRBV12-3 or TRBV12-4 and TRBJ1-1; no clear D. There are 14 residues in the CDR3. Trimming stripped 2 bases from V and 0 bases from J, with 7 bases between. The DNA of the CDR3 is TGTGCCAGCAGTTTAAAACGGATGAACACTGAAGCTTTCTTT. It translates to CASSLKRMNTEAFF.

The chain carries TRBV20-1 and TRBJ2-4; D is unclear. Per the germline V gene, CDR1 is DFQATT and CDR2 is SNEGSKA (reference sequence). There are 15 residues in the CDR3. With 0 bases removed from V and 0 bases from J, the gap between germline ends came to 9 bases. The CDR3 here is CSARDPKLAKNIQYF. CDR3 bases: TGCAGTGCTAGAGATCCAAAACTAGCCAAAAACATTCAGTACTTC.

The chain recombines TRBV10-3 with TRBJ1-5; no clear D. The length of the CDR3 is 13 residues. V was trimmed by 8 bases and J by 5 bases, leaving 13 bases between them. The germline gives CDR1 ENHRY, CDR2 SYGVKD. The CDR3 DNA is TGTGCCATCCGTCAGGCCTGGGATCAGCCCCAGCATTTT. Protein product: CAIRQAWDQPQHF.

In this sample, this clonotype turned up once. CDR3 in amino acids: CASSGGQGVGTEAFF. DNA of the CDR3: TGTGCCAGCAGCGGCGGACAGGGGGTGGGCACTGAAGCTTTCTTT. The gene calls are TRBV9 and TRBJ1-1; 10 positions agree with TRBD1. The germline gives CDR1 SGDLS, CDR2 YYNGEE. V dropped 3 bases and J dropped 4; count of bases not matched to a gene: 6. The CDR3 sequence is 15 residues long.

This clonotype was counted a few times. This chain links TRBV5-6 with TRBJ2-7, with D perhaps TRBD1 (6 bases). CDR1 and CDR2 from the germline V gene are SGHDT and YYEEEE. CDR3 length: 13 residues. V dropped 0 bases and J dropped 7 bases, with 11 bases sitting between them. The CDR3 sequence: CASSLERGWEQYF. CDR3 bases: TGTGCCAGCAGCTTGGAGAGGGGGTGGGAGCAGTACTTC.

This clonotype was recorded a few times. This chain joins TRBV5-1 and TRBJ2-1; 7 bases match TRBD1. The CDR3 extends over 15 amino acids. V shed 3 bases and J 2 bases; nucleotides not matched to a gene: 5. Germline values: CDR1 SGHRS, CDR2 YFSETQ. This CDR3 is CASSSQGVTYNEQFF. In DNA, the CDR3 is TGCGCCAGCAGCTCGCAGGGGGTTACCTACAATGAGCAGTTCTTC. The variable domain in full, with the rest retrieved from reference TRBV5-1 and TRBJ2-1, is KAGVTQTPRYLIKTRGQQVTLSCSPISGHRSVSWYQQTPGQGLQFLFEYFSETQRNKGNFPGRFSGRQFSNSRSEMNVSTLELGDSALYLCASSSQGVTYNEQFFGPGTRLTVL.